The 27 T cell receptor beta chains listed next were all sequenced from one sample in a study of response to subunit inactivated influenza vaccine. TCRdb processed the RT-PCR reads anew with MiXCR; each CDR3 protein has one entry. The data contain some 550,000 distinct CDR3 sequences, roughly 25% of them seen just once; the ten biggest clones take up around 2.8%. This sample was also put to use in a study of T cells expressing NK-cell markers. Turning to that study: TCR beta cDNA was generated via 5'RACE template switching incorporating UMIs.

The sequences come from CD4+ T cells sorted from PBMCs, collected about 11 days after vaccination. The origin of the receptors is a man aged 50-59 years who received an inactivated influenza vaccine.

This clonotype was seen a few times. The chain carries TRBV20-1 and TRBJ2-7, with D unclear. V gave up 0 bases and J gave up 5 bases, with 14 bases separating them. The CDR3 has 14 amino acids. CDR1 and CDR2 from the germline V gene are DFQATT and SNEGSKA (reference sequence). CDR3 residues: CSARDRAKYDEQYF. In DNA form, the CDR3 reads TGCAGTGCTAGAGATCGGGCTAAATACGACGAGCAGTACTTC.

This clonotype was seen only a few times. The chain employs TRBV9 and TRBJ2-2; TRBD1 aligns across 8 bases. Germline CDR1 reads SGDLS; CDR2 reads YYNGEE. This CDR3 comprises 17 residues. V shed 5 bases and J 1 base; nucleotides not matched to a gene: 10. CDR3 loop: CASSESTGGRNTGELFF. For the CDR3, the DNA is TGTGCCAGCAGTGAAAGCACAGGGGGGCGGAACACCGGGGAGCTGTTTTTT.

As to this clonotype: An end of the junction does not agree with germline; a read error may underlie this. J is TRBJ2-4 and V is TRBV20-1; 7 bases are a match to TRBD1. This CDR3 is built from 11 residues. Germline loops: CDR1 DFQATT, CDR2 SNEGSKA (reference sequence). CDR3 DNA sequence: TGCAGTGCTAGGACGGACAGGCTTTTGAACTTC. This translates into CSARTDRLLNF.

The chain employs TRBV4-2 and TRBJ2-5, with TRBD2 identical over 12 bases. Unmatched junction bases numbered 0, after V lost 1 base and J lost 3 bases. Germline CDR1 LGHNA, CDR2 YNFKEQ. CDR3 length: 15 residues. The CDR3 coding sequence is TGTGCCAGCAGCCAAGGACTAGCGGGAGAAGAGACCCAGTACTTC. Its translation is CASSQGLAGEETQYF.

Only a few counts were recorded for this clonotype. The chain employs TRBV5-1 and TRBJ1-3; D remains unclear. Germline CDR1 and CDR2: SGHRS and YFSETQ. The V end lost 4 bases, the J end lost 0 bases, and 11 bases lay between the germline ends. CDR3 length equals 15 residues. The CDR3 region is CASSPDTVSGNTIYF. CDR3 nucleotide sequence: TGCGCCAGCAGCCCCGACACCGTCTCTGGAAACACCATATATTTT.

The chain employs TRBV11-2 and TRBJ1-1, with unresolved D. V was trimmed by 0 bases and J by 7 bases, leaving 9 bases between them. CDR3 length: 13 amino acids. Per germline, CDR1 SGHAT and CDR2 FQNNGV. CDR3 in amino acids: CASSLEGQLEAFF. CDR3 nucleotide sequence: TGTGCCAGCAGCTTAGAAGGGCAGCTTGAAGCTTTCTTT.

This clonotype showed up just a few times. This chain connects TRBV10-3 to TRBJ1-6; D ambiguous. Trimming pared 4 bases from V and 2 bases from J, leaving 9 bases between. The length of the CDR3 is 15 residues. CDR1 is ENHRY, CDR2 SYGVKD, per germline. The DNA for the CDR3 is TGTGCCATCAGTGCCAGTGTCGCCTATAATTCACCCCTCCACTTT. Protein sequence: CAISASVAYNSPLHF.

This clonotype was recorded once. V usage is TRBV12-3 or TRBV12-4 and J usage is TRBJ2-3; perhaps TRBD1 as D (6 bases). The CDR3 runs to 19 residues. CDR3 DNA: TGTACCTTCAGTTTCTTGTCAGGGGCCTTTTCACGTAGCACAGATACGCAGTATTTT. It specifies CTFSFLSGAFSRSTDTQYF.

This clonotype appeared a few times. The genes are TRBV12-3 or TRBV12-4 and TRBJ2-5; tentative D call: TRBD2 (6 bases). The V gene lost 2 bases and the J gene lost 4 bases, with 14 bases spanning the gap. This CDR3 is built from 15 residues. The CDR3 region has the DNA TGTGCCAGCAGTTTAATGACGGGAGAGGGAGAGACCCAGTACTTC. It is translated as CASSLMTGEGETQYF.

V usage is TRBV5-1 and J usage is TRBJ2-3, with 7 bases that match TRBD1. Germline assignment: CDR1 SGHRS and CDR2 YFSETQ. The ends lost 2 bases at V and 3 bases at J; junction bases unmatched: 6. There are 15 residues in the CDR3. CDR3 residues: CASSLQQGPTDTQYF. The CDR3 nucleotides read TGCGCCAGCAGCTTACAACAGGGGCCGACAGATACGCAGTATTTT.

This clonotype has more than one count but fewer than ten. The chain carries TRBV10-3 and TRBJ2-1; 8 nucleotides line up with TRBD2. The germline gives CDR1 ENHRY, CDR2 SYGVKD. The CDR3 is 14 residues long. After removal of 5 bases from V and 5 bases from J, the junction contained 5 bases not matched to a gene. CDR3 loop: CAISQAGANNEQFF. CDR3 DNA: TGTGCCATCAGTCAAGCGGGAGCAAACAATGAGCAGTTCTTC.

The V call is TRBV11-2, the J call TRBJ2-7; 7 bases line up with TRBD1. This CDR3 comprises 18 residues. The V gene end was trimmed by 4 bases and the J gene end by 1 base; junction bases not matched to a gene: 16. Germline V gene lookup returns CDR1 SGHAT and CDR2 FQNNGV. CDR3 loop: CASSSTGTAYGFSYEQYF. CDR3 DNA: TGTGCCAGCAGCTCCACCGGGACAGCCTACGGGTTTTCCTACGAGCAGTACTTC.

This clonotype was observed a handful of times. The chain links TRBV24-1 to TRBJ1-5; TRBD1 agrees at 9 bases. Looked up from germline, CDR1 is KGHDR and CDR2 is SFDVKD. This CDR3 is 17 amino acids long. The junction had 12 bases not matched to a gene; V was cut back by 8 bases and J by 2 bases. The CDR3 coding sequence is TGTGCCACCATCCGGACAGGGGTTATAATTGGCAATCAGCCCCAGCATTTT. Residues: CATIRTGVIIGNQPQHF.

This clonotype has only a few counts. The DNA of the CDR3 is TGCAGTGGGGCTCGGGGCGGGGGGGTCACAGATACGCAGTATTTT. This sequence encodes CSGARGGGVTDTQYF. The chain joins TRBV20-1 to TRBJ2-3, with TRBD2 matching over 9 bases. Losses at the gene ends were 7 bases for V and 2 bases for J; bases not matched to a gene: 10. Germline CDR1 and CDR2: DFQATT and SNEGSKA (reference sequence). This CDR3 spans 15 amino acids.

This clonotype was detected a few times. The chain employs TRBV5-1 and TRBJ2-1; 11 bases fit TRBD2. Per germline, CDR1 SGHRS and CDR2 YFSETQ. Germline trimming cut 4 bases from V and 0 bases from J; bases unmatched to any gene: 6. The CDR3 has 17 amino acids. CDR3 bases: TGCGCCAGCAGCACAACTAGCGGGAGTTTCTCCTACAATGAGCAGTTCTTC. This gives the protein CASSTTSGSFSYNEQFF.

CDR3: CASSPSGGKLREQYF. The CDR3, as DNA: TGTGCCAGCAGCCCTAGCGGGGGGAAGCTGCGCGAGCAGTACTTC. The V call is TRBV3-1, the J call TRBJ2-7; TRBD2 matches 11 bases. The ends lost 4 bases at V and 6 bases at J; junction bases unmatched: 8. Germline CDR1 reads LGHDT; CDR2 reads YNNKEL (reference sequence). CDR3 size: 15 residues.

The chain links TRBV7-2 to TRBJ1-1; D is undetermined. CDR3 length equals 15 residues. V gave up 2 bases and J gave up 0 bases, with 10 bases separating them. Germline V gene lookup returns CDR1 SGHTA and CDR2 FQGNSA. CDR3 sequence: CASSLFPDLNTEAFF. The CDR3 region has the DNA TGTGCCAGCAGCTTATTTCCGGACTTGAACACTGAAGCTTTCTTT.

The sample holds many counts of this clonotype. CDR3 nucleotides: TGTGCCAGCAGCCAGACCGGGGTTGGAGCCAAAAACATTCAGTACTTC. Translated, it gives CASSQTGVGAKNIQYF. J is TRBJ2-4 and V is TRBV14; weak D call: TRBD2 (5 bases). The CDR3 has 16 residues. Per the germline V gene, CDR1 is SGHDN and CDR2 is FVKESK. Deletions cut 3 bases from V and 0 bases from J, with 12 bases between.

The sample holds a few counts of this clonotype. The chain employs TRBV25-1 and TRBJ1-4; D is perhaps TRBD1 (6 bases). CDR1 MGHDK and CDR2 SYGVNS come from the germline V gene. V lost 3 bases to trimming and J lost 10 bases, with 15 bases between them. This CDR3 comprises 14 residues. This CDR3 reads CASSDWTVTRKLFF. The CDR3 DNA sequence: TGTGCCAGCAGTGACTGGACAGTCACTAGAAAACTGTTTTTT. Using reference TRBV25-1 and TRBJ1-4 for the parts outside the CDR3, the full variable domain is EADIYQTPRYLVIGTGKKITLECSQTMGHDKMYWYQQDPGMELHLIHYSYGVNSTEKGDLSSESTVSRIRTEHFPLTLESARPSHTSQYLCASSDWTVTRKLFFGSGTQLSVL.

The V call is TRBV28, the J call TRBJ2-6; the D is unclear. The germline V gene has CDR1 MDHEN and CDR2 SYDVKM. There are 15 residues in the CDR3. Trimming cost V 6 bases and J 0 bases, with 9 bases left between them. The CDR3 here is CASRLVGSGANVLTF. Here the CDR3 DNA reads TGTGCCAGCAGGCTAGTGGGCTCTGGGGCCAACGTCCTGACTTTC.

This clonotype was observed a few times. This chain joins TRBV10-3 and TRBJ2-3, with D possibly being TRBD1 or TRBD2 (5 bases each). The CDR3 runs to 13 residues. Germline values: CDR1 ENHRY, CDR2 SYGVKD. Deletions cut 6 bases from V and 3 bases from J, with 10 bases between. For the CDR3, the DNA is TGTGCCATCAGCCCAGGGAGAACAGATACGCAGTATTTT. Translating gives CAISPGRTDTQYF.

This clonotype was detected only a few times. The chain uses TRBV7-2 and TRBJ2-7; D gene ambiguous. The CDR3 extends over 13 amino acids. Trimming cost V 4 bases and J 2 bases, with 9 bases left between them. CDR1 and CDR2 from the germline V gene are SGHTA and FQGNSA. CDR3 nucleotide sequence: TGTGCCAGCAGCTATGCCTCCCCCTACGAGCAGTACTTC. It is translated as CASSYASPYEQYF.

This clonotype was observed a few times. The CDR3 loop is CSAPRLAGPYEQYF. The CDR3 DNA is TGCAGTGCTCCTCGACTAGCGGGACCATACGAGCAGTACTTC. J is TRBJ2-7 and V is TRBV20-1; 11 bases match TRBD2. This CDR3 spans 14 amino acids. J was trimmed by 4 bases and V by 5 bases; bases with no gene match: 7. CDR1 DFQATT and CDR2 SNEGSKA come from the germline V gene (reference sequence).

This clonotype has just a few counts. The V call is TRBV5-5, the J call TRBJ2-3; 8 positions agree with TRBD1. V lost 4 bases to trimming and J lost 3 bases; unmatched junction nucleotides: 13. The CDR3 consists of 17 residues. The V gene's germline CDR1 is SGHKS and CDR2 YYEKEE (reference sequence). The CDR3 DNA sequence: TGTGCCAGCAGCCCCGGACCTAGGACAGGGAGAACAGATACGCAGTATTTT. It encodes CASSPGPRTGRTDTQYF.

This clonotype has only a few counts. The chain is built from TRBV12-3 or TRBV12-4 and TRBJ2-7, with no clear D. The CDR3 runs 14 residues. V lost 2 bases and J lost 3, with 11 bases in between. CDR3 protein: CASSLLSTHYEQYF. For the CDR3, the DNA is TGTGCCAGCAGTTTACTGAGCACTCACTACGAGCAGTACTTC.

This clonotype occurred many times. The chain has TRBV4-2 and TRBJ1-4; D remains unclear. In germline, CDR1 is LGHNA, CDR2 YNFKEQ. V was clipped by 4 bases and J by 0 bases, with 12 bases between them. CDR3 length: 16 residues. The CDR3 loop is CASSLPDGATNEKLFF. CDR3 sequence (DNA): TGTGCCAGCAGCCTACCGGACGGTGCAACTAATGAAAAACTGTTTTTT.

The sample holds a few counts of this clonotype. The rearrangement uses TRBV10-3 and TRBJ2-7; the D call may be TRBD1 or TRBD2 (5 bases each). Deletions cut 2 bases from V and 3 bases from J, with 14 bases between. Germline CDR1 is ENHRY and CDR2 is SYGVKD. This CDR3 has 15 amino acids. The CDR3, as DNA: TGTGCCATCAGTGAGCCAACGGGACCAAACTACGAGCAGTACTTC. Amino acid sequence: CAISEPTGPNYEQYF.